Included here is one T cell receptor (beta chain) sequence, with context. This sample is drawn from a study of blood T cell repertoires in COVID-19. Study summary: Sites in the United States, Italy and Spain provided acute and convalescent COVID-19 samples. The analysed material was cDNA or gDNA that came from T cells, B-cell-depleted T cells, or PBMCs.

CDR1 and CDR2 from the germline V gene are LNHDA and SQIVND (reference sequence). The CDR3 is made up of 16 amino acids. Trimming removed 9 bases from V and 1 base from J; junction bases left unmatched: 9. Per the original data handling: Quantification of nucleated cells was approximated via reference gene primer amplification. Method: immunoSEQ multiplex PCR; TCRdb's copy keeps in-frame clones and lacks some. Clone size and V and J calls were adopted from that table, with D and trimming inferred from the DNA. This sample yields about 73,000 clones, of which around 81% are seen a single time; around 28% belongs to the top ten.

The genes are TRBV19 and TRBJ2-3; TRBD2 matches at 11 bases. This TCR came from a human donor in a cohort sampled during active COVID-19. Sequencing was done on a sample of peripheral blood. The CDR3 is CASLLLAGGRTDTQYF. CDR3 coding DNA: TGTGCCAGCCTCCTCCTAGCGGGGGGACGCACAGATACGCAGTATTTT.